These T cell receptor beta chains were read from a single sample in a study of T cell responses to AZD1222 COVID-19 vaccine. The method was immunoSEQ multiplex PCR; TCRdb's version includes in-frame clones alone and lacks a portion of them. Of some 150,000 clones listed, roughly 86% are singletons. The material was peripheral blood, obtained 28 days after the second dose of the MenACWY control vaccine. The source is an adult who received the MenACWY meningococcal vaccine as a control. Both conserved end residues are part of each CDR3. Fields, in order: J gene, CDR3 length, D gene, V gene, clone size, CDR3 DNA, CDR3 protein. A D gene is named only where the DNA matches it firmly. Size tells how often a clone was seen (once, few, many) or the class of an expanded clone, and some rows leave it out.

j_call: TRBJ2-3
cdr3_length: 13
d_call: .
v_call: TRBV6-2/TRBV6-3
clone_size: .
cdr3_nt: TGTGCCAGCAGTTACGCCCCCACAGATACGCAGTATTTT
cdr3_aa: CASSYAPTDTQYF

j_call: TRBJ2-2
cdr3_length: 17
d_call: .
v_call: TRBV9
clone_size: .
cdr3_nt: TGTGCCAGCAGCGCCCCCTTTCTAAGCGATTTAGACGGGGAGCTGTTTTTT
cdr3_aa: CASSAPFLSDLDGELFF

j_call: TRBJ1-2
cdr3_length: 12
d_call: .
v_call: TRBV7-9
clone_size: .
cdr3_nt: TGTGCCAGCAGCTTACAGGGGCATGGCTACACCTTC
cdr3_aa: CASSLQGHGYTF

j_call: TRBJ1-5
cdr3_length: 16
d_call: .
v_call: TRBV28
clone_size: .
cdr3_nt: TGTGCCAGCAGTTTATGGTCAGTAGTAAGCAATCAGCCCCAGCATTTT
cdr3_aa: CASSLWSVVSNQPQHF

j_call: TRBJ1-1
cdr3_length: 15
d_call: .
v_call: TRBV11-2
clone_size: .
cdr3_nt: TGTGCCAGCAGCCCGGCGTTATGGCGGAACACTGAAGCTTTCTTT
cdr3_aa: CASSPALWRNTEAFF

j_call: TRBJ1-2
cdr3_length: 12
d_call: .
v_call: TRBV2
clone_size: .
cdr3_nt: TGTGCCAGCAGTAGGACTGGGGATGGCTACACCTTC
cdr3_aa: CASSRTGDGYTF

j_call: TRBJ1-1
cdr3_length: 14
d_call: .
v_call: TRBV24-1
clone_size: .
cdr3_nt: TGTGCCACCTCGGGGGGAGGGATGAACACTGAAGCTTTCTTT
cdr3_aa: CATSGGGMNTEAFF

j_call: TRBJ1-5
cdr3_length: 15
d_call: TRBD1
v_call: TRBV6-5
clone_size: once
cdr3_nt: TGTGCCAGCAGTTACCGACAGGGTGGAAATCAGCCCCAGCATTTT
cdr3_aa: CASSYRQGGNQPQHF

j_call: TRBJ2-5
cdr3_length: 13
d_call: .
v_call: TRBV4-2
clone_size: .
cdr3_nt: TGTGCCAGCAGTGGGGACCGCCAAGAGACCCAGTACTTC
cdr3_aa: CASSGDRQETQYF

j_call: TRBJ2-1
cdr3_length: 17
d_call: .
v_call: TRBV4-3
clone_size: .
cdr3_nt: TGCGCCAGCAGCCCGCAACTAGAGGCGAGCTCCTACAATGAGCAGTTCTTC
cdr3_aa: CASSPQLEASSYNEQFF

j_call: TRBJ2-1
cdr3_length: 13
d_call: .
v_call: TRBV6-4
clone_size: .
cdr3_nt: TGTGCCAGCAGTGTCTCGGAGGGAGATGAGCAGTTCTTC
cdr3_aa: CASSVSEGDEQFF

j_call: TRBJ1-3
cdr3_length: 17
d_call: TRBD1
v_call: TRBV28
clone_size: .
cdr3_nt: TGTGCCAGCAGTTACGGACAGGGAAAGGTTTTTGGAAACACCATATATTTT
cdr3_aa: CASSYGQGKVFGNTIYF

j_call: TRBJ1-1
cdr3_length: 22
d_call: TRBD1
v_call: TRBV23-1
clone_size: .
cdr3_nt: TGCGCCAGCAGTCAATGTTATGGAATATGCCGGGGGGACAGGGGGCGGGACACTGAAGCTTTCTTT
cdr3_aa: CASSQCYGICRGDRGRDTEAFF

j_call: TRBJ1-6
cdr3_length: 17
d_call: .
v_call: TRBV9
clone_size: once
cdr3_nt: TGTGCCAGCAGCGTAGTTACAGGGCCGTCCTATAATTCACCCCTCCACTTT
cdr3_aa: CASSVVTGPSYNSPLHF

j_call: TRBJ1-1
cdr3_length: 14
d_call: TRBD1
v_call: TRBV5-1
clone_size: .
cdr3_nt: TGCGCCAGCAGCCCACAGGGGGGGAACACTGAAGCTTTCTTT
cdr3_aa: CASSPQGGNTEAFF